A selection of T cell receptor beta chains follows, all from one sample in a study of blood T cell repertoires in COVID-19. The assay was immunoSEQ multiplex PCR, and TCRdb's table has in-frame clones only and misses some. The sample consists of roughly 220,000 clones, about four fifths of them appearing once. Input material: PBMCs or T cells enriched from blood (not recorded which). Receptor source: a woman aged 35 to 49 with acute COVID-19. CDR3s include the opening cysteine and the closing phenylalanine or tryptophan. D genes are given only for firm matches. Clone size, where shown, is once, few, many, or a class for clones that have expanded.

V	size	J	D	CDR3	DNA
TRBV4-3	NA	TRBJ2-4	NA	CASSQGAQLAKNIQYF	TGCGCCAGCAGCCAAGGAGCTCAATTAGCCAAAAACATTCAGTACTTC
TRBV11-3	NA	TRBJ1-1	NA	CASSKSTDTEAFF	TGTGCCAGCAGCAAATCGACAGATACTGAAGCTTTCTTT
TRBV6-1	NA	TRBJ1-1	NA	CASSEFSGGSTEAFF	TGTGCCAGCAGTGAGTTTAGCGGAGGTTCCACTGAAGCTTTCTTT
TRBV24-1	NA	TRBJ1-2	NA	CATSDPRSGNYGYTF	TGTGCCACCAGTGATCCCCGGAGTGGAAACTATGGCTACACCTTC
TRBV30	few	TRBJ2-3	NA	CAWSLTGTDTQYF	TGTGCCTGGAGTCTAACAGGCACAGATACGCAGTATTTT
TRBV20-1	NA	TRBJ2-7	TRBD1	CSASPRDRGLYEQYF	TGCAGTGCTAGTCCACGGGACAGGGGGCTCTACGAGCAGTACTTC
TRBV30	NA	TRBJ2-7	NA	CAWSAQGGEQYF	TGTGCCTGGAGTGCCCAGGGAGGCGAGCAGTACTTC
TRBV7-3	NA	TRBJ1-6	NA	CASSATGSSYNSPLHF	TGTGCCAGCAGCGCCACAGGCAGCTCCTATAATTCACCCCTCCACTTT
TRBV7-2	NA	TRBJ1-5	NA	CASSTRTGNQPQHF	TGTGCCAGCAGCACTAGGACGGGAAATCAGCCCCAGCATTTT
TRBV7-3	once	TRBJ1-5	NA	CASSLTRNQPQHF	TGTGCCAGCAGCTTAACCAGAAATCAGCCCCAGCATTTT
TRBV28	NA	TRBJ1-5	NA	CASSTTGRDQPQHF	TGTGCCAGCAGTACTACAGGGAGGGATCAGCCCCAGCATTTT
TRBV2	NA	TRBJ1-1	NA	CASSGQMNTEAFF	TGTGCCAGCAGTGGACAGATGAACACTGAAGCTTTCTTT
TRBV11-2	NA	TRBJ1-5	NA	CASSPEEGRSNQPQHF	TGTGCCAGCAGCCCCGAGGAAGGAAGGAGCAATCAGCCCCAGCATTTT
TRBV6-5	NA	TRBJ2-3	NA	CASRTGPTDTQYF	TGTGCCAGCAGAACAGGGCCCACAGATACGCAGTATTTT
TRBV12-3/TRBV12-4	NA	TRBJ1-6	NA	CASSLAGGSPLHF	TGTGCCAGCAGTTTAGCCGGGGGGTCACCCCTCCACTTT
TRBV7-3	NA	TRBJ2-1	NA	CASSLTVSRDYNEQFF	TGTGCCAGCAGCTTAACGGTCTCCAGGGACTACAATGAGCAGTTCTTC
TRBV19	NA	TRBJ1-1	NA	CASSIVGRMNTEAFF	TGTGCCAGTAGTATCGTGGGCCGAATGAACACTGAAGCTTTCTTT
TRBV18	NA	TRBJ1-1	NA	CASSPQGAEAFF	TGTGCCAGCTCACCACAGGGGGCTGAAGCTTTCTTT
TRBV28	NA	TRBJ1-1	TRBD1	CASTRQGQNTEAFF	TGTGCCAGCACGAGACAGGGGCAGAACACTGAAGCTTTCTTT
TRBV5-1	NA	TRBJ2-5	TRBD2	CASSLGLAGNKETQYF	TGCGCCAGCAGCCTCGGACTAGCGGGGAATAAAGAGACCCAGTACTTC
TRBV7-6	NA	TRBJ2-1	TRBD1	CASIFAGQGCNEQFF	TGTGCCAGCATATTCGCGGGACAGGGGTGCAATGAGCAGTTCTTC
TRBV24-1	NA	TRBJ2-1	NA	CATSDLRAGDYNEQFF	TGTGCCACCAGTGATTTGAGGGCAGGGGACTACAATGAGCAGTTCTTC
TRBV6-2/TRBV6-3	NA	TRBJ2-1	TRBD1	CASSYTEGQIYNEQFF	TGTGCCAGCAGTTACACCGAGGGACAGATATACAATGAGCAGTTCTTC
TRBV29-1	NA	TRBJ2-1	NA	CSVLNLGGREQFF	TGCAGCGTCCTGAACCTCGGGGGGCGTGAGCAGTTCTTC
TRBV12-3/TRBV12-4	once	TRBJ2-3	NA	CASSRTLPDTQYF	TGTGCCAGCAGCCGAACGCTACCCGATACGCAGTATTTT
TRBV30	NA	TRBJ1-1	TRBD1	CAWRGDRGNTEAFF	TGTGCCTGGAGAGGGGACAGGGGGAACACTGAAGCTTTCTTT
TRBV30	NA	TRBJ2-5	NA	CAWSPGNGETQYF	TGTGCCTGGAGCCCAGGGAATGGGGAGACCCAGTACTTC
TRBV5-1	NA	TRBJ2-7	TRBD2	CASRSGLADYEQYF	TGCGCCAGCAGGTCGGGACTAGCGGATTACGAGCAGTACTTC
TRBV11-3	NA	TRBJ2-3	NA	CASSPYSKPDTQYF	TGTGCCAGCAGCCCCTACTCCAAGCCAGATACGCAGTATTTT